The source of this T cell receptor beta chain is a study of T cells in Graves' hyperthyroidism and ophthalmopathy (dated by TCRdb to about 2019). The study in broad terms: A discovery cohort of 95 to 100 patients, about 43 with Graves' ophthalmopathy and over 55 with stable Graves' hyperthyroidism, was used to find distinguishing TCR V-J signatures. An independent validation cohort of under 20 hyperthyroidism patients and 17 patients who later progressed to ophthalmopathy tested prospective prediction of ophthalmopathy. The roughly 94 discovery patients were randomly divided into training and test sets at a 7:3 ratio. The study also compared thyroid tissue and blood T-cell repertoires from over 5 Graves' hyperthyroidism patients. Once sampling was done, hyperthyroidism patients were given methimazole at a starting dose of 30 mg daily, whereas ophthalmopathy patients were given high-dose intravenous methylprednisolone. The paper reports TCR Vbeta CDR3 sequencing of some 140 peripheral blood samples: some 41 ophthalmopathy, about 75 hyperthyroidism and around 17 progressor patients. Here is what the overall study found, with its caveats: Most expanded thyroid clonotypes (frequency above 0.001) were also detected in blood, suggesting blood repertoires may reflect thyroid immune responses. A model built on a 13 V-J signature distinguished ophthalmopathy from stable hyperthyroidism, reaching 85% to 90% sensitivity and about 81% specificity in cross-validation and 80%/75% in testing. No statistical method was used to set the sample size in advance, and investigators knew the group allocation. In validation, progression to ophthalmopathy was predicted by the model with almost 71% sensitivity and under 85% specificity, a median of about 6.4 months before onset.

As regards this clonotype: The antigen it recognizes is unknown. No clone much larger than this one lies a single base away; base qualities are absent.

Exclusion was applied to patients with uncontrolled infections, other autoimmune diseases, pregnancy or lactation. Diagnoses relied on clinical symptoms, serum thyroxine and TRAb, thyroid ultrasound and orbital computed tomography. Total RNA was extracted with Trizol reagent, and quality was checked on an Agilent 2100 Bioanalyzer. The TCR beta CDR3 regions were amplified from RNA transcripts. The first round of RT-PCR for the TCR CDR3 was performed with the HTBI primer set and the Qiagen OneStep RT-PCR kit. A second multiplex PCR round built the libraries, followed by size selection and purification. Libraries were sequenced paired-end with 100 bp reads on an Illumina HiSeq2000. From the authors' description of their analysis: SOAPnuke was used to process the raw data, removing reads that contained adapters or uncalled bases, had a mean Phred below 15, or lacked an exact match to the constant primer or identifier. COPE v1.2.5 was used to merge the high-quality paired reads, and each unique nucleotide sequence was defined as a clonotype. Clonotypes were aligned to IMGT TRBV, TRBD and TRBJ reference segments using MiTCR v1.1. The analysis included only V-J combinations with a frequency above 0.0001, which together covered more than 99% of the repertoires. A TCS score was defined as the ratio of F50 (clonal expansion) to E x V (chaos), with BLOSUM62-based TCRdist applied between CDR3 peptides within each V-J. Welch's t-statistics and random forest reduced 500 to 550 V-J features to roughly 13, which were used in a naive Bayes classifier (R e1071). Thyroid-blood repertoire similarity was quantified with the Morisita-Horn index. TCRdb ran its own pipeline on the public reads, namely fastp trimming at Q25 and MiXCR clone calling, and kept in-frame beta chains. Every entry covers one CDR3 protein and lists the most common genes and DNA from its rows. It is TCRdb's table, rather than the study itself, that gives the V and J calls and clone size. The sample table holds 480,000 or so distinct CDR3 sequences, of which roughly 45% were seen once. The ten biggest clones cover about two fifths of the sample.

The CDR1 and CDR2 encoded by the germline V gene are MGHDK and SYGVNS. Relative to germline, V is missing 3 bases and J is missing 5 bases, with 7 bases of the junction outside any gene match. The cysteine opens and the phenylalanine closes a CDR3 of 15 amino acids. CDR3 DNA only is kept here, 45 bases in frame from base 1. The TCR originated in an adult woman with Graves' disease, either hyperthyroidism or ophthalmopathy (not recorded which). What was sequenced was peripheral blood or thyroid tissue (not recorded which). The V and J genes are TRBV25-1 and TRBJ2-5; the central 9 bases match TRBD2. The CDR3 reads CASSEAGGLWETQYF. The nucleotides are TGTGCCAGCAGTGAGGCGGGAGGGTTGTGGGAGACCCAGTACTTC.